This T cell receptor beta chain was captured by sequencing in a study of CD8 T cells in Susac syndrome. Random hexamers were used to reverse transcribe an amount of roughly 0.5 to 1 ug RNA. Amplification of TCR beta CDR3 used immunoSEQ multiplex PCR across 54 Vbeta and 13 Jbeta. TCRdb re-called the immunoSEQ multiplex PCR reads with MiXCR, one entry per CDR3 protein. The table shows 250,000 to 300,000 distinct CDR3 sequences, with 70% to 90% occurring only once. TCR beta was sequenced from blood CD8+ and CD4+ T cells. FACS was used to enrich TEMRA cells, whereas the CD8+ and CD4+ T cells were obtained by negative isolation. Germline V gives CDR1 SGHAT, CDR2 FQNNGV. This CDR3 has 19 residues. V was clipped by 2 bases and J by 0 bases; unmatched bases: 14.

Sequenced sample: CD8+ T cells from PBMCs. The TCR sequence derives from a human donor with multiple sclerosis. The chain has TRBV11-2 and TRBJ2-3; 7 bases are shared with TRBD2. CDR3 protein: CASSLPLRGLVKSTDTQYF. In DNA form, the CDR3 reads TGTGCCAGCAGCTTACCCCTCCGAGGACTAGTGAAGAGCACAGATACGCAGTATTTT.